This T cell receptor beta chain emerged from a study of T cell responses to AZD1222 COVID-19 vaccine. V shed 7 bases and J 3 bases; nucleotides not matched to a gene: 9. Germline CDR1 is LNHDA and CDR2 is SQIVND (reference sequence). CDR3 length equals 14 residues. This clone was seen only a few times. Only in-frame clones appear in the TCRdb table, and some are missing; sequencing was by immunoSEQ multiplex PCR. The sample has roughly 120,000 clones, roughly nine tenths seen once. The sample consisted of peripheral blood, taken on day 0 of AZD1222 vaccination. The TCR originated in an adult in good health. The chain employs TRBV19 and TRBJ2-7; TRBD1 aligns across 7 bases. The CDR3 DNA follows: TGTGCCAGTACCGACAGGGAATCGGGCTACGAGCAGTACTTC. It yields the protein CASTDRESGYEQYF.